Below, 3 T cell receptor beta chains from the same sample are listed, as sequenced in a study of identical twins. One entry per CDR3 protein results from TCRdb running MiXCR on the 5' RACE reads. This sample has hundreds of thousands of distinct CDR3 sequences; 9% to 15% occur once, and the top ten carry under 2%. Separately, the same data were catalogued under a study of yellow fever vaccine responses in identical twins.

Sequenced: PBMCs. Receptors were obtained from a woman between 18 and 29 years old in good health.

This clonotype occurred a few times. The rearrangement links TRBV9 to TRBJ2-3; D is perhaps TRBD2 (5 bases). V was shortened by 0 bases and J by 2 bases, with 13 bases between the two germline ends. Per the germline V gene, CDR1 is SGDLS and CDR2 is YYNGEE. The CDR3 sequence is 16 residues long. CDR3 amino acids: CASSVAQTDFTDTQYF. Written as DNA, the CDR3 is TGTGCCAGCAGCGTAGCCCAGACGGACTTCACAGATACGCAGTATTTT.

The J gene is TRBJ2-1, the V gene TRBV27, with 11 positions matching TRBD2. The CDR3 is made up of 18 amino acids. Germline V CDR1 and CDR2: MNHEY, SMNVEV (reference sequence). V gave up 7 bases and J gave up 2 bases; unmatched junction bases: 13. The CDR3 DNA reads as TGTGCCAGCACCGCTCTAGCGGGGGGAACACCTCCCTACAATGAGCAGTTCTTC. This encodes CASTALAGGTPPYNEQFF.

This clonotype was found a few times. V gene TRBV7-6 combines with J gene TRBJ2-3; 12 bases map to TRBD2. CDR3 length: 16 residues. Per the germline V gene, CDR1 is SGHVS and CDR2 is FNYEAQ. After removal of 5 bases from V and 4 bases from J, the junction contained 7 bases not matched to a gene. CDR3 in DNA: TGTGCCAGCAGCCAGCCGACTAGCGGGGGCGCAGATACGCAGTATTTT. Translating it yields CASSQPTSGGADTQYF.